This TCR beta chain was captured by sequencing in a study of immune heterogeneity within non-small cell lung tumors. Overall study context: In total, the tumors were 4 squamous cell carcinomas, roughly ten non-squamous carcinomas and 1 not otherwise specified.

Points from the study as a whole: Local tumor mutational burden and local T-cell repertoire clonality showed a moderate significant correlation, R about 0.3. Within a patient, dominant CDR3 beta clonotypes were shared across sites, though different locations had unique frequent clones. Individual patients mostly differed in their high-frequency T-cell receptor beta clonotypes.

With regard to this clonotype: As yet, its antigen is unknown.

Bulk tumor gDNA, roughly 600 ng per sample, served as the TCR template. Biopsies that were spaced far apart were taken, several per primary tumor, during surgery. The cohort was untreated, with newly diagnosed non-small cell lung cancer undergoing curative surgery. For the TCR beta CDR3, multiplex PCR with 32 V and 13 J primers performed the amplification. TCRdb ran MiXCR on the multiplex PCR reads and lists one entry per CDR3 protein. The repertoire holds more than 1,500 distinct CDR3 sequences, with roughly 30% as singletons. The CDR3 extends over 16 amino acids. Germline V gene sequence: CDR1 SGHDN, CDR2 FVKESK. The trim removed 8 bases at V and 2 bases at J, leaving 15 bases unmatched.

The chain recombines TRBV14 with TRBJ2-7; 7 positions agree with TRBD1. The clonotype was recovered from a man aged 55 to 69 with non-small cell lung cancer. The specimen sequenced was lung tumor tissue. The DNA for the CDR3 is TGTGCCAGCTATGAGGGCCGGACAGGCCTTACCTACGAGCAGTACTTC. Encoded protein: CASYEGRTGLTYEQYF.